This TCR beta chain was observed in a study of blood T cell repertoires in COVID-19. Study in general: Sites across the United States, Italy and Spain contributed samples from acute and convalescent COVID-19. T cells, B-cell-depleted T cells, or PBMCs provided the cDNA or gDNA that served as material.

V was clipped by 4 bases and J by 5 bases, with 21 bases between them. The germline CDR1 and CDR2 sequences are SGHRS and YFSETQ. This CDR3 is 17 amino acids long. In the authors' methods: Nucleated cell number was recorded as an estimate derived from reference gene primer amplification. TCRdb's table, derived via immunoSEQ multiplex PCR, lists solely in-frame clones and lacks some. That table furnishes V, J and clone size, whereas the DNA furnished D and trimming. Here the sample spans roughly 200,000 clones, about 88% being singletons. The clonotype was recovered from a man between 60 and 75 years old with acute or convalescent COVID-19. The sequencing input was peripheral blood. The chain links TRBV5-1 to TRBJ1-4; D may be TRBD1 (5 bases). Here the CDR3 reads CASSPGRGGGRNEKLFF. DNA of the CDR3: TGCGCCAGCAGCCCCGGTAGGGGAGGTGGCCGGAATGAAAAACTGTTTTTT.